The 3 T cell receptor beta chains below were found in one sample sequenced in a study of molecular identifiers for immune sequencing clone quantification. MiXCR, run by TCRdb on the PCR reads, gives a single entry per CDR3 protein. Of under 600,000 distinct CDR3 sequences in the sample, about 25% are singletons; the top ten hold roughly 0.77%. Sequences were obtained from naive CD8+ T cells from blood, with Jurkat cell RNA spiked in. The subset is: FACS-sorted CD8+CD4-CCR7+CD45RA+ naive T cells. The source is a human donor in good health. Some libraries in this study had Jurkat cell RNA spiked in.

This clonotype was seen ten or more times. The chain joins TRBV25-1 to TRBJ2-7, with D uncertain. This CDR3 is 15 amino acids long. Germline CDR1 MGHDK, CDR2 SYGVNS. V was clipped by 3 bases and J by 9 bases, with 21 bases between them. This CDR3 reads CASSDKSPQGKRQYF. The CDR3 coding sequence is TGTGCCAGCAGTGACAAATCGCCCCAAGGGAAACGGCAGTACTTC.

Only a few counts were recorded for this clonotype. Likely a read error: the CDR3 ends without its conserved phenylalanine or tryptophan. The V and J genes are TRBV5-1 and TRBJ2-7; D gene uncertain. Germline V CDR1 and CDR2: SGHRS, YFSETQ. CDR3 size: 14 residues. V lost 5 bases to trimming and J lost 0 bases, with 12 bases between them. CDR3 region: CASSYDTLSYEQYS. Written as DNA, the CDR3 is TGCGCCAGCAGTTACGACACACTCTCCTACGAGCAGTACTCC.

The genes are TRBV28 and TRBJ2-7, with 13 bases lining up with TRBD2. Trimming cost V 5 bases and J 5 bases; bases outside gene matches: 3. The CDR3 extends over 14 amino acids. The germline gives CDR1 MDHEN, CDR2 SYDVKM. The CDR3 nucleotides read TGTGCCAGCAGTACCGGGACTAGCGGGAACGAGCAGTACTTC. It encodes CASSTGTSGNEQYF.